These 22 T cell receptor beta chains were all obtained from the same sample, sequenced in a study of T-cell memory formation after mild COVID-19 (dated by TCRdb to the early 2020s). The library was prepared using 5' RACE. The run used an Illumina NovaSeq 6000. The public reads were quality trimmed at Q25 with fastp and then assembled into clones with MiXCR by TCRdb, keeping productive beta chains. Rows are combined by CDR3 protein, so each entry shows the most common genes and DNA. For this sample there are 200,000 to 250,000 distinct CDR3 sequences; around 25% appear just once. Together, the top ten hold 9.5% to 12% of the sample. Sequencing input: PBMCs or a T cell subset sorted from them (not recorded which). These receptor sequences come from an adult woman who had mild COVID-19 (a few samples of this study predate the infection). The sample titles of this study are shuffled in the database, so cell type and time point are left out; the donor was told from shared clones.

The rearrangement links TRBV21-1 to TRBJ1-5; the listed D gene, TRBD1, was not tested against the DNA. TRBV21-1 corresponds to a pseudogene. This CDR3 is 19 amino acids long. CDR3: CASSTSGQGLPYSNQPQHF. CDR3 bases: TGTGCCAGCAGCACCTCGGGACAGGGGTTACCTTATAGCAATCAGCCCCAGCATTTT.

This clonotype was recorded a few times. This chain joins TRBV9 and TRBJ1-1, with unresolved D. This CDR3 contains 14 residues. From germline, CDR1 is SGDLS and CDR2 YYNGEE. The V and J ends lost 0 bases and 1 base respectively, with 7 bases between them. In nucleotides, the CDR3 is TGTGCCAGCAGCGTAGGCCCGGGGAACACTGAAGCTTTCTTT. Translation gives CASSVGPGNTEAFF. The full variable domain, completed using reference TRBV9 and TRBJ1-1, is DSGVTQTPKHLITATGQRVTLRCSPRSGDLSVYWYQQSLDQGLQFLIQYYNGEERAKGNILERFSAQQFPDLHSELNLSSLELGDSALYFCASSVGPGNTEAFFGQGTRLTVV.

As to this clonotype: Since no conserved phenylalanine or tryptophan closes the CDR3, a read error is the likely cause. No DNA is shown, since the ends of the CDR3 on it are uncertain; the CDR3 is the one TCRdb lists. The chain combines TRBV3-1 with TRBJ1-3. The CDR3 length is 9 residues, termini included. Germline V lookup: CDR1 LGHDT, CDR2 YNNKEL (reference sequence). The CDR3 here is CASSQDKDL.

This clonotype was detected a few times. The rearrangement joins TRBV20-1 to TRBJ1-2; TRBD1 might be the D (6 bases). In germline, CDR1 is DFQATT, CDR2 SNEGSKA (reference sequence). The germline V and J ends were trimmed by 1 base and 4 bases, with 13 bases remaining between them. There are 14 residues in the CDR3. This chain's CDR3 is CSARADGGGYGYTF. DNA for the CDR3: TGCAGTGCTAGAGCCGACGGGGGCGGCTATGGCTACACCTTC.

This chain links TRBV12-3 or TRBV12-4 with TRBJ2-1; D possibly corresponds to TRBD2 (6 bases). V was trimmed by 5 bases and J by 4 bases, leaving 15 bases between them. This CDR3 comprises 15 residues. Here the CDR3 DNA reads TGTGCCAGCAGTACTCGGGAGACGAGGTACAATGAGCAGTTCTTC. Protein product: CASSTRETRYNEQFF.

This clonotype was observed a few times. The chain combines TRBV9 with TRBJ2-3; D gene uncertain. Per germline, CDR1 SGDLS and CDR2 YYNGEE. V lost 3 bases and J 0 bases, leaving 8 bases between the germline ends. The CDR3 consists of 14 residues. CDR3 nucleotides: TGTGCCAGCAGCGAATCCCCAAGCACAGATACGCAGTATTTT. Translation: CASSESPSTDTQYF. Using reference TRBV9 and TRBJ2-3 for the parts outside the CDR3, the full variable domain is DSGVTQTPKHLITATGQRVTLRCSPRSGDLSVYWYQQSLDQGLQFLIQYYNGEERAKGNILERFSAQQFPDLHSELNLSSLELGDSALYFCASSESPSTDTQYFGPGTRLTVL.

This clonotype was counted between two and nine times. This chain connects TRBV7-9 to TRBJ2-1, with 11 bases aligning to TRBD2. The V gene's germline CDR1 is SEHNR and CDR2 FQNEAQ (reference sequence). This CDR3 has 15 amino acids. V shed 4 bases, J shed 5 bases, and the junction held 4 bases outside the gene matches. CDR3 region: CASSSGTSGNNEQFF. For the CDR3, the DNA is TGTGCCAGCAGCTCCGGGACTAGCGGAAACAATGAGCAGTTCTTC.

This clonotype has just a few counts. This rearrangement joins TRBV7-6 to TRBJ1-1; D possibly corresponds to TRBD1 (5 bases). The CDR3 is 16 residues long. Germline V lookup: CDR1 SGHVS, CDR2 FNYEAQ. The V and J ends lost 3 bases and 1 base respectively, with 15 bases between them. The CDR3 DNA follows: TGTGCCAGCAGCTTCACGGGAGGTAGGGGGAACACTGAAGCTTTCTTT. This encodes CASSFTGGRGNTEAFF. The whole variable domain, filled in from reference TRBV7-6 and TRBJ1-1, reads GAGVSQSPRYKVTKRGQDVALRCDPISGHVSLYWYRQALGQGPEFLTYFNYEAQQDKSGLPNDRFSAERPEGSISTLTIQRTEQRDSAMYRCASSFTGGRGNTEAFFGQGTRLTVV.

The chain combines TRBV12-3 or TRBV12-4 with TRBJ1-1, with a possible D match to TRBD1 (5 bases). This CDR3 comprises 15 residues. Trimming pared 5 bases from V and 1 base from J, leaving 14 bases between. The CDR3 sequence: CASSAPTAKNTEAFF. As DNA, the CDR3 is TGTGCCAGCAGTGCCCCGACAGCCAAGAACACTGAAGCTTTCTTT.

The chain has TRBV12-3 or TRBV12-4 and TRBJ1-1; D is unresolved. This CDR3 region has 15 residues. V was trimmed by 5 bases and J by 4 bases, leaving 17 bases between them. In nucleotides, the CDR3 is TGTGCCAGCAGTCCGTCGCAGAATTCGGGCACTGAAGCTTTCTTT. Its translation is CASSPSQNSGTEAFF.

V usage is TRBV24-1 and J usage is TRBJ2-3, with 11 bases matching TRBD2. Germline CDR1 reads KGHDR; CDR2 reads SFDVKD. Germline trimming cut 6 bases from V and 6 bases from J; bases unmatched to any gene: 7. The CDR3 contains 15 residues. The CDR3 spells CATSLAGGPRDTQYF. As DNA, the CDR3 is TGTGCCACCAGTTTAGCGGGGGGGCCAAGGGATACGCAGTATTTT.

The chain carries TRBV12-3 or TRBV12-4 and TRBJ1-1; a possible D gene is TRBD1 (5 bases). Trimming stripped 3 bases from V and 0 bases from J, with 8 bases between. The CDR3 sequence is 14 residues long. The CDR3 region has the DNA TGTGCCAGCAGTTTGGGACGGTTGAACACTGAAGCTTTCTTT. It codes for CASSLGRLNTEAFF.

The gene calls are TRBV9 and TRBJ2-1, with TRBD1 matching over 11 bases. The CDR3 has 13 residues. Per germline, CDR1 SGDLS and CDR2 YYNGEE. V gave up 0 bases and J gave up 12 bases; unmatched junction bases: 2. CDR3 loop: CASSVEGTGGQFF. In DNA, the CDR3 is TGTGCCAGCAGCGTAGAAGGGACAGGGGGGCAGTTCTTC.

The chain employs TRBV9 and TRBJ2-5; TRBD1 is a possible D gene (5 bases). This CDR3 has 13 amino acids. Germline V gene sequence: CDR1 SGDLS, CDR2 YYNGEE. With 5 bases removed from V and 7 bases from J, the gap between germline ends came to 15 bases. CDR3 in amino acids: CASSDPGSRTQYF. CDR3 sequence (DNA): TGTGCCAGCAGTGACCCAGGGTCCCGGACCCAGTACTTC.

The rearrangement joins TRBV12-3 or TRBV12-4 to TRBJ2-3, with a tentative D call TRBD1 (6 bases). This CDR3 is 14 amino acids long. V gave up 10 bases and J gave up 8 bases, with 22 bases separating them. The CDR3 nucleotides read TGTGCCACCCGAACGTGGACTCGACAGGCTACGCAGTATTTT. It codes for CATRTWTRQATQYF.

This clonotype was found a few times. This rearrangement joins TRBV20-1 to TRBJ2-3; D could derive from TRBD1 or TRBD2 (6 bases each). The germline V gene has CDR1 DFQATT and CDR2 SNEGSKA (reference sequence). V was shortened by 6 bases and J by 3 bases, with 16 bases between the two germline ends. CDR3 length: 14 residues. The CDR3 protein is CSARVGGVTDTQYF. The CDR3 DNA follows: TGCAGTGCCCGAGTGGGGGGCGTGACAGATACGCAGTATTTT.

The chain recombines TRBV7-2 with TRBJ1-3; D might be TRBD1 (5 bases). Germline V CDR1 and CDR2: SGHTA, FQGNSA. The CDR3 sequence is 16 residues long. V shed 0 bases and J shed 0 bases, with 9 bases lying between them. CDR3: CASSLAGAGSGNTIYF. CDR3 DNA sequence: TGTGCCAGCAGCTTAGCAGGGGCAGGCTCTGGAAACACCATATATTTT.

This clonotype has just a few counts. The V gene is TRBV7-2, the J gene TRBJ2-3, with D perhaps matching TRBD1 (6 bases). Looked up from germline, CDR1 is SGHTA and CDR2 is FQGNSA. V was clipped by 8 bases and J by 3 bases, with 21 bases between them. The CDR3 loop spans 16 amino acids. The CDR3 nucleotides read TGTGCCAGCCGACGTAACAGGGCCTCCAAAACAGATACGCAGTATTTT. Residues: CASRRNRASKTDTQYF.

V is TRBV9 and J is TRBJ2-7, with 7 nucleotides matching TRBD1. There are 15 residues in the CDR3. Germline CDR1 reads SGDLS; CDR2 reads YYNGEE. J lost 0 bases, V lost 1 base, and 4 bases had no gene match. CDR3 DNA: TGTGCCAGCAGCGTAAACGACAGGGACTCCTACGAGCAGTACTTC. It yields the protein CASSVNDRDSYEQYF. Filled out from reference TRBV9 and TRBJ2-7, the complete variable domain reads DSGVTQTPKHLITATGQRVTLRCSPRSGDLSVYWYQQSLDQGLQFLIQYYNGEERAKGNILERFSAQQFPDLHSELNLSSLELGDSALYFCASSVNDRDSYEQYFGPGTRLTVT.

The chain uses TRBV18 and TRBJ1-3, with D unresolved. Germline V gene lookup returns CDR1 KGHSH and CDR2 LQKENI. The CDR3 consists of 15 residues. V lost 0 bases to trimming and J lost 2 bases, with 8 bases between them. Here the CDR3 DNA reads TGTGCCAGCTCACCACCGATTCTAGCTGGAAACACCATATATTTT. Encoded protein: CASSPPILAGNTIYF.

This chain links TRBV15 with TRBJ2-3, with D perhaps matching TRBD1 (6 bases). This CDR3 spans 13 amino acids. Between the trimmed V and J ends, which lost 4 bases and 8 bases, there was a span of 13 bases. Germline lookup yields CDR1 LNHNV and CDR2 YYDKDF (reference sequence). CDR3 region: CATSTVGGRTQYF. In nucleotides, the CDR3 is TGTGCCACCAGCACGGTTGGGGGCCGTACGCAGTATTTT.

The chain uses TRBV25-1 and TRBJ1-1; D unresolved. Per germline, CDR1 MGHDK and CDR2 SYGVNS. V was pared by 1 base and J by 1 base, with 7 bases between. The CDR3 covers 14 residues. CDR3 amino acids: CASSELLANTEAFF. The DNA for the CDR3 is TGTGCCAGCAGTGAATTACTAGCGAACACTGAAGCTTTCTTT.